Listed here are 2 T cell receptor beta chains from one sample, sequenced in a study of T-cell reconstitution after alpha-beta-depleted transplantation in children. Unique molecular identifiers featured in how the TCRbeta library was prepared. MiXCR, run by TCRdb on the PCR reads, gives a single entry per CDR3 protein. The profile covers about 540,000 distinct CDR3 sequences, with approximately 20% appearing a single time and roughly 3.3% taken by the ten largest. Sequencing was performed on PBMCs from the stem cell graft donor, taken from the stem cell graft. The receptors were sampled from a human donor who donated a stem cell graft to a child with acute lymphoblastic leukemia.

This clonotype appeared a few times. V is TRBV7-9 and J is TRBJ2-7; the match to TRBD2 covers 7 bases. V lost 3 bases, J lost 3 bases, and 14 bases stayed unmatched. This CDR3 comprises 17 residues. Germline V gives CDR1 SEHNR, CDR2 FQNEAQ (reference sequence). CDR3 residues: CASSLAGAGTKGYEQYF. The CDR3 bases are TGTGCCAGCAGCTTGGCGGGTGCCGGGACTAAAGGCTACGAGCAGTACTTC.

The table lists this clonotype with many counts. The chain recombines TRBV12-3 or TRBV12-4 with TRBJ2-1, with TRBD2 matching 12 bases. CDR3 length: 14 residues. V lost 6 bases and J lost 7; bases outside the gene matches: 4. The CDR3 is CASRLAGGRNEQFF. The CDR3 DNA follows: TGTGCCAGCAGACTAGCGGGAGGAAGGAATGAGCAGTTCTTC.